This T cell receptor beta chain was documented in a study of regulatory T cells in long-lasting Graves disease. General study points: Because few samples were included, accuracy may have been lower.

Indicated time point: newly diagnosed GD, antithyroid drugs for less than 3 months. There was RNA extracted from PBMCs, and the TCR library was made from it. The guidelines of the American Thyroid Association were the basis for diagnosing Graves' disease. About 10 milliliters of peripheral blood were taken and placed in EDTA tubes. Comment on this clonotype: Antigen unknown.

CDR3-region Arm-PCR and iRepertoire HTBI primers produced the TCR beta libraries. TCRdb reprocessed the multiplex PCR reads with MiXCR, giving one entry per CDR3 protein. The repertoire holds some 320,000 distinct CDR3 sequences, with under 20% as singletons. The sample here was peripheral blood mononuclear cells (PBMCs), taken at new diagnosis, from a patient treated with antithyroid drugs. This clonotype was obtained from a female donor with Graves disease.

CDR3 nucleotides: TGTGCCAGCAGTTTGAGCAGGGGAGCAAATCAGCCCCAGCATTTT. Its protein product is CASSLSRGANQPQHF. The chain has TRBV27 and TRBJ1-5; possibly TRBD1 for D (6 bases). Germline loops: CDR1 MNHEY, CDR2 SMNVEV (reference sequence). This CDR3 comprises 15 residues. V gave up 3 bases and J gave up 4 bases, with 13 bases separating them.